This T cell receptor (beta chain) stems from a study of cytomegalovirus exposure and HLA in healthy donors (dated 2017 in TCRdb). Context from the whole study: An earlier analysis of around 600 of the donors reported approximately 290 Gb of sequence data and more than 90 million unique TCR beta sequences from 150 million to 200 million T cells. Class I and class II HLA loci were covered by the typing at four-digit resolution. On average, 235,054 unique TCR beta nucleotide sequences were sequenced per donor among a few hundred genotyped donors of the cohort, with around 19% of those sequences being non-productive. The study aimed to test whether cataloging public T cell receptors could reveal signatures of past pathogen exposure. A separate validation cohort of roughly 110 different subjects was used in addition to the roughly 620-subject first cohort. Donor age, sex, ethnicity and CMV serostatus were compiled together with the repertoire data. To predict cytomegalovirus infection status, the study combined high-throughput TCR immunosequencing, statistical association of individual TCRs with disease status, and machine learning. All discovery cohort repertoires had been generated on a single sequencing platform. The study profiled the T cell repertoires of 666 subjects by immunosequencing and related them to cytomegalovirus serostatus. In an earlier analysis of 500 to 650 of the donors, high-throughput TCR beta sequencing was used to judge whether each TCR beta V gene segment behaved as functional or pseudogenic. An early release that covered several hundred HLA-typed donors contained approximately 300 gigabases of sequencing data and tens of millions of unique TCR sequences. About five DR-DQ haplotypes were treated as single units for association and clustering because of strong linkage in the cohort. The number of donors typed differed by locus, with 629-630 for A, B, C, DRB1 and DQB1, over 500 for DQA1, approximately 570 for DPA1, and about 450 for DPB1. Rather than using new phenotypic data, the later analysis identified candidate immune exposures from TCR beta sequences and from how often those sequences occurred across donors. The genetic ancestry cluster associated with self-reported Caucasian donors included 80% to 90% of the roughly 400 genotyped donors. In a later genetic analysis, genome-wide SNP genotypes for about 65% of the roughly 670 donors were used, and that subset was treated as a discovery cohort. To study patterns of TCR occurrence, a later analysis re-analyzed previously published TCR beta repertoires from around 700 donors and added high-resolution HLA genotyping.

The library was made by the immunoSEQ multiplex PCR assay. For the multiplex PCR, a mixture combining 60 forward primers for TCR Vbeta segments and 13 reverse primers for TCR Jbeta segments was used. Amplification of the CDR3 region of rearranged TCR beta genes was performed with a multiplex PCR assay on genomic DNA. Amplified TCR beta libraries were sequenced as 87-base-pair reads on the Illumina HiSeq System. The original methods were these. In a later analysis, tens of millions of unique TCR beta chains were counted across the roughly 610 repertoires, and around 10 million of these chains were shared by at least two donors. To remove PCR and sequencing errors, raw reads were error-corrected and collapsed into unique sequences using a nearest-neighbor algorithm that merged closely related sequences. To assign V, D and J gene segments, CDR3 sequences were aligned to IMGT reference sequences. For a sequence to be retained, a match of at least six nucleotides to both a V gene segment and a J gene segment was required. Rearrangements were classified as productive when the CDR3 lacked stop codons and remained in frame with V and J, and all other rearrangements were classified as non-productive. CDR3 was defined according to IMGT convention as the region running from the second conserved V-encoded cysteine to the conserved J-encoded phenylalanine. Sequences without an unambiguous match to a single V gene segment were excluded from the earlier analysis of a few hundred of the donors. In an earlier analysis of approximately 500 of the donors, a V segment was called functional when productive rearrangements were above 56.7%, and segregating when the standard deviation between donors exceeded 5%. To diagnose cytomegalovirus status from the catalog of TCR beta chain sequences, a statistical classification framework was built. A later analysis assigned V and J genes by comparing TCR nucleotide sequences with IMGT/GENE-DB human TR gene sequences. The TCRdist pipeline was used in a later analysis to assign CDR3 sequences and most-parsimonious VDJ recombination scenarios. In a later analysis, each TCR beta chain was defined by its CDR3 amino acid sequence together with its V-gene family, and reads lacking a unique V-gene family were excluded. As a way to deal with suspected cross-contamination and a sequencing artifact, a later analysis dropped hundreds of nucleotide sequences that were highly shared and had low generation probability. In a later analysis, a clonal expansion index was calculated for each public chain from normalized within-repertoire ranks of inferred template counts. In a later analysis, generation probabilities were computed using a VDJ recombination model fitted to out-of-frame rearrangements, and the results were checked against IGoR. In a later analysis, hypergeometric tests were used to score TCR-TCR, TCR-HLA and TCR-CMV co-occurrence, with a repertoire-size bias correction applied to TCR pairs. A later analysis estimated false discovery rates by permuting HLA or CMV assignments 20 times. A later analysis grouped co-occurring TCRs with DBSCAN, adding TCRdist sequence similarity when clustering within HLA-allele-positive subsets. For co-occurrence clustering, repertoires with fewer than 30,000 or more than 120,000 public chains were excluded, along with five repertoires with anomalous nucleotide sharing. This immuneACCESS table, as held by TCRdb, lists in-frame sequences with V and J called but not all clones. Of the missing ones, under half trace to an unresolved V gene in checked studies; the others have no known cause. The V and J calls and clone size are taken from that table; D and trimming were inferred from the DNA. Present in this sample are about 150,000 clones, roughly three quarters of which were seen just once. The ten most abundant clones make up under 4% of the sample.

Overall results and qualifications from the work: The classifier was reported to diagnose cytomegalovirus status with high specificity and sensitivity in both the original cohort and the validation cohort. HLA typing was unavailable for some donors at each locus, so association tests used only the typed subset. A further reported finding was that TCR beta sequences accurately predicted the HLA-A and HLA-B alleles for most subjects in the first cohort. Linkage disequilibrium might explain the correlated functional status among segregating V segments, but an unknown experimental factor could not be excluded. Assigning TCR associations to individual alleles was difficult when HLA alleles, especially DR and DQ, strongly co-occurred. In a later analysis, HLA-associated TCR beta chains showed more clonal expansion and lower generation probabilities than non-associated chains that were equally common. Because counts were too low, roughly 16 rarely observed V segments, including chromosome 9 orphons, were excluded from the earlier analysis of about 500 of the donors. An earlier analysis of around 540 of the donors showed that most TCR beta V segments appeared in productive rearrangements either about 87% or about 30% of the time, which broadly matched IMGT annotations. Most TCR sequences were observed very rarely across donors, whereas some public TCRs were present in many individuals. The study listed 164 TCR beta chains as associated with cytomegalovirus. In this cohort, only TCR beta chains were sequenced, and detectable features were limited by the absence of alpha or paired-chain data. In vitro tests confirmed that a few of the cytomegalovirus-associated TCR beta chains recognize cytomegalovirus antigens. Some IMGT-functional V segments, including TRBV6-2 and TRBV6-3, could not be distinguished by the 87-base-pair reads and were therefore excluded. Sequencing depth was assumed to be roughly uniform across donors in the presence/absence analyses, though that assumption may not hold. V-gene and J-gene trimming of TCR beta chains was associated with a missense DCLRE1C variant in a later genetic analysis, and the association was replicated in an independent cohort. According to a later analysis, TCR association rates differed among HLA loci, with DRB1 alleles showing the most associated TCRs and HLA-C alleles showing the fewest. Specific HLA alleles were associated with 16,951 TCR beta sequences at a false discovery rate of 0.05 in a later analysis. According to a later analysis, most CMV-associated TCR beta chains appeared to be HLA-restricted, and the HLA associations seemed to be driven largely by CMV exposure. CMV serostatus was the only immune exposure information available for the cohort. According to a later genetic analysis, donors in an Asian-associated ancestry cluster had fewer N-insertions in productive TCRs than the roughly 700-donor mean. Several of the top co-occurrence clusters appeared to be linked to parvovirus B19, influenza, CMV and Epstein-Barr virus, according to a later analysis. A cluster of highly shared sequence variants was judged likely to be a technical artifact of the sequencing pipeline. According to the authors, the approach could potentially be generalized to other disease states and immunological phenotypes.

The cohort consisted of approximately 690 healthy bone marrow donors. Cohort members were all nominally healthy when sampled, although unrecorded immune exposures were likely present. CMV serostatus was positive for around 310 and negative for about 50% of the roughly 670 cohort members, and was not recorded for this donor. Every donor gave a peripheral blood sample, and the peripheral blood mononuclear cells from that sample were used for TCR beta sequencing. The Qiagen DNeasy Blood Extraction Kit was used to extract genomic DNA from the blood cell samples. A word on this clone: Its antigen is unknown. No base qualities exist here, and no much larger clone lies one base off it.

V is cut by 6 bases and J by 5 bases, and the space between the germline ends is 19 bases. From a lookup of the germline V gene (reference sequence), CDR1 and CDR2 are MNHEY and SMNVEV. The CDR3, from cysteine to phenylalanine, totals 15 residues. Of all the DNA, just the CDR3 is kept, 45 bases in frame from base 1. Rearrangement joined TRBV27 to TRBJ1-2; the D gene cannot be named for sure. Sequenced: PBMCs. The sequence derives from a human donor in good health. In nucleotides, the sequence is TGTGCCAGCAGCCTGGGGAAGACCGGGAGATATGGCTACACCTTC. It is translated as CASSLGKTGRYGYTF.